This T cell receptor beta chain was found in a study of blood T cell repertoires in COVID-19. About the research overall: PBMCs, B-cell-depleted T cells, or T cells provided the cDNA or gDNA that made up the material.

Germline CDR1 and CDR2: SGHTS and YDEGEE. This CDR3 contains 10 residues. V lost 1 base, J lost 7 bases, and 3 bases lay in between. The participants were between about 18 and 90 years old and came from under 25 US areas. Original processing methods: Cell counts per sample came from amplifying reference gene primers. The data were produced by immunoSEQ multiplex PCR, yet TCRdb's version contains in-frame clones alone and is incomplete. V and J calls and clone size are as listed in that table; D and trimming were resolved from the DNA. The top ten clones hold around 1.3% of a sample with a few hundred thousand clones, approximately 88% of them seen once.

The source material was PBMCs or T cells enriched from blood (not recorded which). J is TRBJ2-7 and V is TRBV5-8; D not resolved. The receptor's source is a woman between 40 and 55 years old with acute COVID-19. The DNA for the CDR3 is TGTGCCAGCAGCTTGCGGGAGCAGTACTTC. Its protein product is CASSLREQYF.